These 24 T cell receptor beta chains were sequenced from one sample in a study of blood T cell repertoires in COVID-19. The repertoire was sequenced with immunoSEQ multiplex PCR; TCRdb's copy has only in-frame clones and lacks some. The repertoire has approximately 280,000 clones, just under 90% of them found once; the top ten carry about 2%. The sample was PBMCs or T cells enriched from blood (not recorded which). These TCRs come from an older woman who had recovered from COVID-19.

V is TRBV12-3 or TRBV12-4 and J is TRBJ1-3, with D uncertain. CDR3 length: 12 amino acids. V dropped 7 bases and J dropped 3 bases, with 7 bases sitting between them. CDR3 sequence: CASKSSGNTIYF. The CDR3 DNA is TGTGCCAGCAAGAGTAGTGGAAACACCATATATTTT.

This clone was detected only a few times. CDR3 coding DNA: TGTGCCAGCGCCCGCGGGGGCGGGAATTCACCCCTCCACTTT. Residues: CASARGGGNSPLHF. The V call is TRBV7-9, the J call TRBJ1-6, with D perhaps matching TRBD1 (6 bases). The V gene's germline CDR1 is SEHNR and CDR2 FQNEAQ (reference sequence). Trimming took off 8 bases at V and 7 bases at J, with 15 bases between the two ends. The CDR3 is 14 amino acids.

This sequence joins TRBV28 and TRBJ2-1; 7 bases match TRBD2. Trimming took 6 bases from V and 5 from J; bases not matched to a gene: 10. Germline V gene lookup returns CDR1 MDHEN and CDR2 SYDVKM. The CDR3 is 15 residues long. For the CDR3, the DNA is TGTGCCAGCAGACCCCTGGGGGGGAGGGACAATGAGCAGTTCTTC. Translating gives CASRPLGGRDNEQFF.

In nucleotides, the CDR3 is TGTGCCAGTAGTATCGTCCCGGTTTTCGAGGGCTACACCTTC. Protein product: CASSIVPVFEGYTF. The genes are TRBV19 and TRBJ1-2; D unresolved. From germline, CDR1 is LNHDA and CDR2 SQIVND (reference sequence). The length of the CDR3 is 14 residues. The V and J ends lost 3 bases and 8 bases respectively, with 16 bases between them.

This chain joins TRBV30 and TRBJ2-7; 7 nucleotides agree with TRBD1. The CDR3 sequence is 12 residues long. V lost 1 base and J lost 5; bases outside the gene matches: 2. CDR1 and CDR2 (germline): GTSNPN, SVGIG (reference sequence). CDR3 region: CAWSGQGDEQYF. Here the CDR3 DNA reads TGTGCCTGGAGTGGACAGGGTGACGAGCAGTACTTC.

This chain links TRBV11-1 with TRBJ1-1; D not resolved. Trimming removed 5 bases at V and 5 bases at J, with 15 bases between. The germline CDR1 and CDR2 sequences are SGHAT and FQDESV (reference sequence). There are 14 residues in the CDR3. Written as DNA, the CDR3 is TGTGCCAGCAGCCTCACGCTAGGGAGAACTGAAGCTTTCTTT. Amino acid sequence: CASSLTLGRTEAFF.

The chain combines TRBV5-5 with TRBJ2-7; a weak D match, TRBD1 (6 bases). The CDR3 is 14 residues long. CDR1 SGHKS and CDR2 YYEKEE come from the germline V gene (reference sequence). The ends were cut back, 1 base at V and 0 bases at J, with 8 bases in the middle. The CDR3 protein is CASSLTGTSYEQYF. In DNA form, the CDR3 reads TGTGCCAGCAGCTTGACAGGGACCTCCTACGAGCAGTACTTC.

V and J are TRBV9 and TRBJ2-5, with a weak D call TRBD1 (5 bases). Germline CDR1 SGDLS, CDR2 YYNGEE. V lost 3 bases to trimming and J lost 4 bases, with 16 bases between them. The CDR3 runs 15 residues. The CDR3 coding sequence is TGTGCCAGCAGCGGTTTACTACCCACAGGAGAGACCCAGTACTTC. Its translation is CASSGLLPTGETQYF.

In DNA form, the CDR3 reads TGTGCCAGCACCTCCCCCACGGGGAGACTGTTTTTT. Translating it yields CASTSPTGRLFF. V gene TRBV6-5 combines with J gene TRBJ1-4, with no clear D. In germline, CDR1 is MNHEY, CDR2 SVGAGI. This CDR3 region has 12 residues. V lost 7 bases and J 13 bases, leaving 16 bases between the germline ends.

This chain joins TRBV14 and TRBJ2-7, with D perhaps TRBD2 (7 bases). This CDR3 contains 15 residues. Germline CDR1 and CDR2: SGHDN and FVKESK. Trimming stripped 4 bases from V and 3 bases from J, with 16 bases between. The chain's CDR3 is CASSPKGGALYEQYF. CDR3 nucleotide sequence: TGTGCCAGCAGCCCCAAGGGGGGGGCCCTCTACGAGCAGTACTTC.

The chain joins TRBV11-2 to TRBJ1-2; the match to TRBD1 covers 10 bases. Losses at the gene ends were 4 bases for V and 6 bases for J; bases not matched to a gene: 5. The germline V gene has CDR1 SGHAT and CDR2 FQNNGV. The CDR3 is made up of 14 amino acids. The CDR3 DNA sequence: TGTGCCAGCAGCTCCCGGGACAGGGGTGATGGCTACACCTTC. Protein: CASSSRDRGDGYTF.

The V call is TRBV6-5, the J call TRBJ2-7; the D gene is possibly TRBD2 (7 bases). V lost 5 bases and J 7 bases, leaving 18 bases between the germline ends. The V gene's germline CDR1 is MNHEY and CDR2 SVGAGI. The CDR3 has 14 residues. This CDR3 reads CASSPEGGVGEQYF. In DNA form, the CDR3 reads TGTGCCAGCAGTCCCGAAGGGGGGGTTGGGGAGCAGTACTTC.

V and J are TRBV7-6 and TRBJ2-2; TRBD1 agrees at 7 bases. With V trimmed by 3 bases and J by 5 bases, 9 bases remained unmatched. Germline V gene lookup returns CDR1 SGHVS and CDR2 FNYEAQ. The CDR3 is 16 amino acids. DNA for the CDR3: TGTGCCAGCAGCTTGCCGGGACAGAGGAAGACCGGGGAGCTGTTTTTT. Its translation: CASSLPGQRKTGELFF.

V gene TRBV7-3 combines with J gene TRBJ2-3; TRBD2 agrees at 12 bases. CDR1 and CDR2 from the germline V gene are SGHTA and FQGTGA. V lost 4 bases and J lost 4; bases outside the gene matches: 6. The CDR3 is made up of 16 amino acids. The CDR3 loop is CASSSSGRATADTQYF. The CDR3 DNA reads TGTGCCAGCAGCTCTAGCGGGAGGGCCACGGCAGATACGCAGTATTTT.

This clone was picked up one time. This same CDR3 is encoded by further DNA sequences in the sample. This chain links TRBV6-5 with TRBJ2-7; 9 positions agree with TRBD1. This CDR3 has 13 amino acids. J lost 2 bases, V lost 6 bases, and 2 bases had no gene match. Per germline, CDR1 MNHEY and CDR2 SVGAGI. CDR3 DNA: TGTGCCAGCAGAGGGACAGGGACCTACGAGCAGTACTTC. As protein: CASRGTGTYEQYF.

The CDR3 DNA follows: TGCGCCGCAAGGGGCAGCACAGATACGCAGTATTTT. Residues: CAARGSTDTQYF. The rearrangement uses TRBV4-1 and TRBJ2-3; possible D gene TRBD1, 5 bases. CDR1 MGHRA and CDR2 YSYEKL come from the germline V gene. Trimming removed 11 bases at V and 0 bases at J, with 9 bases between. This CDR3 has 12 amino acids.

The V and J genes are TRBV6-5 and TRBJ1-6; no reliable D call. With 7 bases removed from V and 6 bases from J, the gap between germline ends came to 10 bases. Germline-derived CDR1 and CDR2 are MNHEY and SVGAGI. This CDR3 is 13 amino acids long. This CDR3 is CASIPALNSPLHF. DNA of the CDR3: TGTGCCAGCATCCCCGCACTTAATTCACCCCTCCACTTT.

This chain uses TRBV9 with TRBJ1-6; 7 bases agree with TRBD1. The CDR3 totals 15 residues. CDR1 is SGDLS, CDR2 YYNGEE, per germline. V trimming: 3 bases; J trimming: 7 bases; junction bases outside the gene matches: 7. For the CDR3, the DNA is TGTGCCAGCAGCGCGCCGGGACAGCGGAATTCACCCCTCCACTTT. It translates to CASSAPGQRNSPLHF. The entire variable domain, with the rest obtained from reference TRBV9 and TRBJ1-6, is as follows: DSGVTQTPKHLITATGQRVTLRCSPRSGDLSVYWYQQSLDQGLQFLIQYYNGEERAKGNILERFSAQQFPDLHSELNLSSLELGDSALYFCASSAPGQRNSPLHFGNGTRLTVT.

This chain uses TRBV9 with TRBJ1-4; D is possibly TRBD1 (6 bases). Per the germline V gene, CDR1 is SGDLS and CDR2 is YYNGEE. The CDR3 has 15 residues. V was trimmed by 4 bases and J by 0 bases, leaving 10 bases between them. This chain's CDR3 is CASSPNRATNEKLFF. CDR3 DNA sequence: TGTGCCAGCAGCCCGAACAGGGCAACTAATGAAAAACTGTTTTTT.

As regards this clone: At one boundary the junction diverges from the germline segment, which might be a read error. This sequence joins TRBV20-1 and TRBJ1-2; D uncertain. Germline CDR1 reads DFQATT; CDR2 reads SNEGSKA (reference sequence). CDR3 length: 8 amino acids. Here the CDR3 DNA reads TGCAGTGCTGGGTTGGGCTACTTC. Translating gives CSAGLGYF.

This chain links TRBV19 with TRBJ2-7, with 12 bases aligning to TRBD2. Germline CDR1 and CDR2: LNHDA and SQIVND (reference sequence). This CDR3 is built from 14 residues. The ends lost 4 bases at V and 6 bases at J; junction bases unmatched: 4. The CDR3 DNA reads TGTGCCAGTAGTAGGACTAGCGGGAAAATCGAGCAGTACTTC. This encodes CASSRTSGKIEQYF.

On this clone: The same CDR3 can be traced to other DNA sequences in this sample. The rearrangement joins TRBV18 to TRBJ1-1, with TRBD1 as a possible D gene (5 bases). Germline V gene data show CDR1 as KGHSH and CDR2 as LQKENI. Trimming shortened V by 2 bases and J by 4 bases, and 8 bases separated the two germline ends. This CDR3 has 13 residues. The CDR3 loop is CASSPWGGTEAFF. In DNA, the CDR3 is TGTGCCAGCTCACCATGGGGGGGCACTGAAGCTTTCTTT.

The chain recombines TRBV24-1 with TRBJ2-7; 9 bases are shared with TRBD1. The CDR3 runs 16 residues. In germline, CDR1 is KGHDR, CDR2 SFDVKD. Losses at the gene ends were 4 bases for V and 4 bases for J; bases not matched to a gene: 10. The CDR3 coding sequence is TGTGCCACCAGTGACCCGGGCCTGACAGGGGGGTACGAGCAGTACTTC. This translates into CATSDPGLTGGYEQYF.

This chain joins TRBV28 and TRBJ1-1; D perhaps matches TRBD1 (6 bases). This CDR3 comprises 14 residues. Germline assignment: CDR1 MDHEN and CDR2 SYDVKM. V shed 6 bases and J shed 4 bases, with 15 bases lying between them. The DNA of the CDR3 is TGTGCCAGCAGGCAGGGGATGGGAGTCACTGAAGCTTTCTTT. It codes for CASRQGMGVTEAFF.